Each of the 27 T cell receptor beta chains below was sequenced from the same sample in a study of T-cell reconstitution after alpha-beta-depleted transplantation in children. Using unique molecular identifiers, the investigators prepared the TCRbeta library. TCRdb reprocessed the PCR reads with MiXCR, giving one entry per CDR3 protein. The sample lists about 490,000 distinct CDR3 sequences, roughly a tenth occurring once. The starting material was PBMCs, obtained before TCRalphabeta/CD19-depleted stem cell transplant. Receptors were obtained from a child under 10 years old with inherited bone marrow failure, due to receive a stem cell transplant.

This clonotype was detected a few times. The chain has TRBV20-1 and TRBJ1-5, with D tentatively TRBD1 (6 bases). V lost 2 bases to trimming and J lost 0 bases, with 8 bases between them. Germline lookup yields CDR1 DFQATT and CDR2 SNEGSKA (reference sequence). This CDR3 has 14 residues. The CDR3 loop is CSARQGNSNQPQHF. CDR3 nucleotides: TGCAGTGCTAGACAGGGGAATAGCAATCAGCCCCAGCATTTT.

A few counts support this clonotype. The chain is built from TRBV29-1 and TRBJ2-2, with D perhaps matching TRBD2 (7 bases). Germline CDR1 and CDR2: SQVTM and ANQGSEA. This CDR3 is 14 amino acids long. V was clipped by 7 bases and J by 5 bases, with 17 bases between them. The CDR3 region has the DNA TGCAGCGCCTACAGGGAGGGGAAAACCGGGGAGCTGTTTTTT. Translated: CSAYREGKTGELFF.

The chain carries TRBV4-3 and TRBJ2-1; 12 bases are a match to TRBD2. The junction had 11 bases not matched to a gene; V was cut back by 3 bases and J by 8 bases. The CDR3 covers 17 residues. Germline CDR1 reads LGHNA; CDR2 reads YSLEER. The CDR3 protein is CASSQGLGLAGIDEQFF. In nucleotides, the CDR3 is TGCGCCAGCAGCCAGGGCCTCGGACTAGCGGGAATCGATGAGCAGTTCTTC.

This clonotype was seen repeatedly, ten times or more. The chain uses TRBV18 and TRBJ2-2; a possible D gene is TRBD1 (6 bases). The CDR3 runs 14 residues. Germline CDR1 and CDR2: KGHSH and LQKENI. V dropped 2 bases and J dropped 7 bases, with 11 bases sitting between them. This chain's CDR3 is CASSPRQAVGELFF. As DNA, the CDR3 is TGTGCCAGCTCACCAAGACAGGCGGTCGGGGAGCTGTTTTTT.

This clonotype was found many times. The chain carries TRBV4-1 and TRBJ2-1; the match to TRBD1 covers 10 bases. CDR3 size: 15 residues. Germline V gene data show CDR1 as MGHRA and CDR2 as YSYEKL. With V trimmed by 2 bases and J by 10 bases, 8 bases remained unmatched. The DNA for the CDR3 is TGCGCCAGCAGCCAACGGGACAGGGGTAAGGGGGAGCAGTTCTTC. Protein sequence: CASSQRDRGKGEQFF.

This clonotype showed up many times. The chain uses TRBV27 and TRBJ2-2; TRBD1 or TRBD2 may be the D gene (6 bases each). Germline V gene sequence: CDR1 MNHEY, CDR2 SMNVEV (reference sequence). V was shortened by 6 bases and J by 4 bases, with 30 bases between the two germline ends. CDR3 length: 20 amino acids. The CDR3 spells CASSAGWGATTSGLTGELFF. In DNA, the CDR3 is TGTGCCAGCAGCGCCGGCTGGGGGGCGACGACCAGCGGGCTCACCGGGGAGCTGTTTTTT.

This sequence joins TRBV2 and TRBJ2-3; no clear D. V lost 5 bases and J 6 bases, leaving 9 bases between the germline ends. Germline assignment: CDR1 SNHLY and CDR2 FYNNEI. The CDR3 spans 12 residues. CDR3 sequence reads: CASSYTVDTQYF. The CDR3 nucleotides are TGTGCCAGCAGTTATACAGTGGATACGCAGTATTTT.

The table lists this clonotype with many counts. J is TRBJ2-4 and V is TRBV5-5; D unclear. CDR1 and CDR2 from the germline V gene are SGHKS and YYEKEE (reference sequence). CDR3 length: 13 amino acids. V shed 0 bases and J shed 4 bases, with 5 bases lying between them. CDR3 DNA: TGTGCCAGCAGCTTGGGAAGAAAAAACATTCAGTACTTC. Translating it yields CASSLGRKNIQYF.

This clonotype was found many times. V and J are TRBV5-1 and TRBJ2-3; D is undetermined. CDR3 length: 12 residues. Germline loops: CDR1 SGHRS, CDR2 YFSETQ. V gave up 0 bases and J gave up 7 bases, with 6 bases separating them. The CDR3 DNA is TGCGCCAGCAGCTTGGACCCTCATACGCAGTATTTT. Residues: CASSLDPHTQYF.

The table lists this clonotype with many counts. The rearrangement uses TRBV28 and TRBJ2-7; D is perhaps TRBD2 (5 bases). The germline V and J ends were trimmed by 2 bases and 4 bases, with 15 bases remaining between them. This CDR3 is built from 15 residues. CDR1 and CDR2 from the germline V gene are MDHEN and SYDVKM. The CDR3 DNA follows: TGTGCCAGCAGTTTACCCGGGGAAGGCCCTTACGAGCAGTACTTC. Protein product: CASSLPGEGPYEQYF.

The chain employs TRBV7-2 and TRBJ1-4; TRBD1 matches 9 bases. Trimming cost V 1 base and J 5 bases; bases outside gene matches: 5. Looked up from germline, CDR1 is SGHTA and CDR2 is FQGNSA. There are 16 residues in the CDR3. The CDR3, as DNA: TGTGCCAGCAGCTTAGGATTGGGGACAGGGAATGAAAAACTGTTTTTT. Protein: CASSLGLGTGNEKLFF.

This clonotype was detected many times. The rearrangement uses TRBV12-3 or TRBV12-4 and TRBJ2-5; 8 nucleotides line up with TRBD2. V was clipped by 6 bases and J by 0 bases; unmatched bases: 9. CDR3 length equals 16 residues. CDR3 residues: CASRPLAGGYQETQYF. The CDR3 DNA is TGTGCCAGCAGGCCTCTAGCGGGTGGGTACCAAGAGACCCAGTACTTC.

This clonotype has a count of ten or more. The chain joins TRBV11-1 to TRBJ2-7; no definite D call. This CDR3 has 18 amino acids. Trimming took 2 bases from V and 4 from J, leaving 24 bases between them. Germline assignment: CDR1 SGHAT and CDR2 FQDESV (reference sequence). The CDR3 sequence is CASSLTANDGSALYEQYF. The CDR3 DNA follows: TGTGCCAGCAGCTTAACGGCAAATGATGGGTCAGCTTTGTACGAGCAGTACTTC.

This clonotype appeared a few times. The chain joins TRBV5-1 to TRBJ1-4; 7 nucleotides agree with TRBD1. V was pared by 3 bases and J by 8 bases, with 10 bases of the junction left unmatched. The CDR3 is 15 amino acids. From germline, CDR1 is SGHRS and CDR2 YFSETQ. For the CDR3, the DNA is TGCGCCAGCAGCTCGACAGGGCCTATGGGAGAAAAACTGTTTTTT. This translates into CASSSTGPMGEKLFF.

This clonotype was counted ten times or more. This chain uses TRBV29-1 with TRBJ1-4; TRBD1 matches at 7 bases. Germline trimming cut 4 bases from V and 3 bases from J; bases unmatched to any gene: 5. Germline V gives CDR1 SQVTM, CDR2 ANQGSEA. CDR3 length: 14 residues. CDR3 coding DNA: TGCAGCGTTGGGGACGGGACAGCTAATGAAAAACTGTTTTTT. This translates into CSVGDGTANEKLFF. The whole variable domain, remainder taken from reference TRBV29-1 and TRBJ1-4, is SAVISQKPSRDICQRGTSLTIQCQVDSQVTMMFWYRQQPGQSLTLIATANQGSEATYESGFVIDKFPISRPNLTFSTLTVSNMSPEDSSIYLCSVGDGTANEKLFFGSGTQLSVL.

This clonotype came up many times. This sequence joins TRBV5-1 and TRBJ2-1; tentatively, D is TRBD2 (5 bases). V was shortened by 4 bases and J by 2 bases, with 13 bases between the two germline ends. The germline V gene encodes CDR1 SGHRS and CDR2 YFSETQ. The CDR3 is 15 residues long. CDR3 coding DNA: TGCGCCAGCAGCCTCGACGGGGTAACCTACAATGAGCAGTTCTTC. It specifies CASSLDGVTYNEQFF.

This clonotype has a handful of counts. The chain joins TRBV7-8 to TRBJ2-1; no clear D. Looked up from germline, CDR1 is SGHVS and CDR2 is FQNEAQ. V gave up 8 bases and J gave up 0 bases, with 8 bases separating them. The CDR3 length is 13 residues. For the CDR3, the DNA is TGTGCCAGCGAAGAAAACTCCTACAATGAGCAGTTCTTC. This encodes CASEENSYNEQFF.

This clonotype has ten or more counts. This chain joins TRBV29-1 and TRBJ1-2, with D tentatively TRBD1 (6 bases). This CDR3 has 13 amino acids. The V end lost 4 bases, the J end lost 4 bases, and 13 bases lay between the germline ends. Germline assignment: CDR1 SQVTM and CDR2 ANQGSEA. The CDR3 loop is CSVGGRDLYGYTF. The CDR3, as DNA: TGCAGCGTTGGGGGGCGCGATCTCTATGGCTACACCTTC.

The table lists this clonotype with many counts. The rearrangement joins TRBV27 to TRBJ1-4; no reliable D call. CDR1 MNHEY and CDR2 SMNVEV come from the germline V gene (reference sequence). V was trimmed by 6 bases and J by 7 bases, leaving 15 bases between them. This CDR3 region has 14 residues. In DNA, the CDR3 is TGTGCCAGCAGCTTTTTGGGTAGCGGTGAAAAACTGTTTTTT. Residues: CASSFLGSGEKLFF.

The chain recombines TRBV4-1 with TRBJ1-5; 7 bases line up with TRBD1. This CDR3 contains 16 residues. In germline, CDR1 is MGHRA, CDR2 YSYEKL. V shed 4 bases and J 2 bases; nucleotides not matched to a gene: 8. CDR3 protein: CASSPYLTGGNQPQHF. The CDR3 nucleotides are TGCGCCAGCAGCCCATACCTCACAGGGGGCAATCAGCCCCAGCATTTT.

In its sample, this clonotype was seen many times. V is TRBV7-9 and J is TRBJ2-7; no clear D. Germline CDR1 reads SEHNR; CDR2 reads FQNEAQ (reference sequence). V lost 2 bases and J lost 7, with 9 bases in between. The CDR3 is 12 residues long. The CDR3 loop reads CASSLFRQEQYF. For the CDR3, the DNA is TGTGCCAGCAGCTTATTTCGACAAGAGCAGTACTTC.

Many counts were recorded for this clonotype. CDR3 loop: CSASSRGSDTQYF. CDR3 sequence (DNA): TGCAGTGCTAGTAGTCGGGGATCAGATACGCAGTATTTT. The rearrangement links TRBV20-1 to TRBJ2-3, with TRBD2 as a possible D gene (5 bases). The CDR3 contains 13 residues. V lost 3 bases and J 4 bases, leaving 11 bases between the germline ends. Germline CDR1 and CDR2: DFQATT and SNEGSKA (reference sequence).

This clonotype was seen ten or more times. The J gene is TRBJ2-1, the V gene TRBV3-1; D unresolved. V was pared by 3 bases and J by 4 bases, with 16 bases between. The CDR3 is 16 residues long. Germline V gene lookup returns CDR1 LGHDT and CDR2 YNNKEL (reference sequence). The CDR3 nucleotides read TGTGCCAGCAGCCATGAAGGCGCCTTGGTATACAATGAGCAGTTCTTC. It is translated as CASSHEGALVYNEQFF.

This clonotype was counted at least ten times. The V and J genes are TRBV28 and TRBJ2-2, with D unclear. The CDR3 length is 14 residues. Germline V lookup: CDR1 MDHEN, CDR2 SYDVKM. The germline V and J ends were trimmed by 5 bases and 8 bases, with 15 bases remaining between them. This CDR3 reads CASSTPRFWGELFF. In nucleotides, the CDR3 is TGTGCCAGCAGTACCCCAAGGTTTTGGGGGGAGCTGTTTTTT.

This clonotype was picked up a small number of times. V is TRBV10-3 and J is TRBJ2-5, with 12 bases identical to TRBD2. The CDR3 is 16 amino acids. Trimming cost V 4 bases and J 0 bases; bases outside gene matches: 3. The germline CDR1 and CDR2 sequences are ENHRY and SYGVKD. CDR3 amino acids: CAISAASGRDQETQYF. In DNA form, the CDR3 reads TGTGCCATCAGTGCGGCTAGCGGGAGGGACCAAGAGACCCAGTACTTC.

The chain recombines TRBV2 with TRBJ2-7; 8 bases line up with TRBD1. The junction had 11 bases not matched to a gene; V was cut back by 4 bases and J by 0 bases. CDR3 length: 17 residues. The germline V gene encodes CDR1 SNHLY and CDR2 FYNNEI. The CDR3 here is CASSGWRQGPFSYEQYF. The CDR3 region has the DNA TGTGCCAGCAGTGGGTGGAGACAGGGGCCCTTCTCCTACGAGCAGTACTTC.

As for this clonotype: The CDR3 ends on some other residue instead of the conserved phenylalanine or tryptophan, so this is likely a read error. The rearrangement links TRBV28 to TRBJ2-7, with TRBD1 matching 7 bases. After removal of 10 bases from V and 5 bases from J, the junction contained 11 bases not matched to a gene. From germline, CDR1 is MDHEN and CDR2 SYDVKM. This CDR3 contains 13 residues. CDR3 bases: TGTGCCATTACGGGACAGTTGATCCACGAGCAGTACTCC. This codes for CAITGQLIHEQYS.